The clone carrying this T cell receptor (beta chain) was picked up many times. With MiXCR, TCRdb reprocessed the PCR reads. The data hold 20,000 to 25,000 clones, with less than 20% observed a single time. These data originate in a study of metastatic and nonmetastatic thyroid tumors. No treatment of any kind had been given to any patient before thyroid surgery. Per the germline V gene, CDR1 is MRHNA and CDR2 is SNTAGT. This CDR3 is built from 16 residues. With 0 bases removed from V and 4 bases from J, the gap between germline ends came to 14 bases. The origin of this receptor is a female donor with papillary thyroid cancer or a benign thyroid nodule (not recorded which). Some clones in this sample may be carry-over from other donors' samples. The sequencing input was blood. The V gene is TRBV6-4, the J gene TRBJ2-3; D is ambiguous. CDR3 in amino acids: CASSDSVGNSADTQYF. The CDR3, as DNA: TGTGCCAGCAGTGACTCGGTGGGGAATAGTGCAGATACGCAGTATTTT.